This is a list of T cell receptor beta chains from one sample in a study of T cell responses to AZD1222 COVID-19 vaccine. The table came from immunoSEQ multiplex PCR; TCRdb's copy has only in-frame clones and leaves some out. The sample includes roughly 150,000 clones, around 90% of them seen just once. The input for sequencing was peripheral blood, taken on day 0 of AZD1222 vaccination. These receptors all stem from an adult in good health. The CDR3 runs from the conserved cysteine through the conserved F or W. D genes are given only for firm matches. Clone size is not always given. Where it is, it says once, few, many or a class for expanded clones.

clone_size d_call j_call v_call cdr3_aa cdr3_nt
. TRBD2 TRBJ2-5 TRBV7-8 CASSRGLARQETQYF TGTGCCAGCAGTCGGGGACTAGCTCGTCAAGAGACCCAGTACTTC
. . TRBJ1-2 TRBV7-3 CASSLRILGYGYTF TGTGCCAGCAGCTTAAGAATACTGGGCTATGGCTACACCTTC
. . TRBJ1-1 TRBV6-5 CASRLTRVDTEAFF TGTGCCAGCAGGTTAACCAGGGTTGACACTGAAGCTTTCTTT
. . TRBJ1-1 TRBV27 CASSLLRGDTEAFF TGTGCCAGCAGTTTATTAAGGGGGGACACTGAAGCTTTCTTT
few . TRBJ1-1 TRBV7-2 CASSSYVTEAFF TGTGCCAGCAGCTCCTACGTCACTGAAGCTTTCTTT
. . TRBJ2-3 TRBV11-2 CASSLDLFQEDGSDTQYF TGTGCCAGCAGCTTAGATCTTTTTCAAGAGGACGGTTCAGATACGCAGTATTTT
few . TRBJ2-7 TRBV6-2/TRBV6-3 CASSYSVTYEQYF TGTGCCAGCAGTTATTCCGTCACCTACGAGCAGTACTTC
. . TRBJ1-6 TRBV30 CAWRGGARSSYNSPLHF TGTGCCTGGAGAGGGGGGGCCAGGAGCTCCTATAATTCACCCCTCCACTTT
. TRBD2 TRBJ2-5 TRBV2 CASSEEAGGTETQYF TGTGCCAGCAGTGAAGAGGCGGGAGGTACAGAGACCCAGTACTTC
. . TRBJ1-2 TRBV6-2/TRBV6-3 CASSPGPKNYGYTF TGTGCCAGCAGTCCGGGACCGAAAAACTATGGCTACACCTTC
. TRBD1 TRBJ2-2 TRBV5-1 CASSLSPPGTGVTGELFF TGCGCCAGCAGCTTGTCACCCCCCGGGACAGGGGTCACCGGGGAGCTGTTTTTT
. TRBD1 TRBJ1-2 TRBV7-2 CASSLRGQGSNYGYTF TGTGCCAGCAGCTTGCGGGGACAGGGGTCTAACTATGGCTACACCTTC
. . TRBJ1-1 TRBV14 CASRGKANPEAFF TGTGCCAGCAGGGGCAAGGCCAACCCTGAAGCTTTCTTT
. TRBD1 TRBJ1-2 TRBV19 CASSILGGATGGYTF TGTGCCAGTAGTATTCTAGGGGGCGCGACTGGCGGCTACACCTTC
. . TRBJ1-2 TRBV6-5 CASSPAGGRSYGYTF TGTGCCAGCAGTCCGGCGGGGGGGAGATCTTATGGCTACACCTTC
. . TRBJ2-7 TRBV25-1 CASSGVYSYEQYF TGTGCCAGTTCGGGGGTCTACTCCTACGAGCAGTACTTC
. TRBD1 TRBJ2-5 TRBV5-1 CASTLGTGRGETQYF TGCGCCAGCACCCTAGGGACAGGGAGGGGTGAGACCCAGTACTTC
. TRBD1 TRBJ1-2 TRBV27 CASSPAPQQGPYGYTF TGTGCCAGCAGTCCCGCGCCTCAACAGGGGCCTTATGGCTACACCTTC
. TRBD1 TRBJ1-2 TRBV6-5 CASSWDSRDYGYTF TGTGCCAGCAGTTGGGACAGTCGGGACTATGGCTACACCTTC
. . TRBJ1-2 TRBV5-1 CASSLAQRTEYGYTF TGCGCCAGCAGCTTGGCTCAAAGGACTGAGTATGGCTACACCTTC
. . TRBJ2-7 TRBV29-1 CSVEEPGAEQYF TGCAGCGTTGAAGAGCCAGGGGCCGAGCAGTACTTC
. TRBD2 TRBJ2-7 TRBV6-2/TRBV6-3 CASSPPSRTSGGTPYEQYF TGTGCCAGCAGCCCCCCGAGCAGGACTAGCGGGGGGACCCCCTACGAGCAGTACTTC
. . TRBJ2-2 TRBV9 CASSGTVTGELFF TGTGCCAGCAGCGGGACAGTTACCGGGGAGCTGTTTTTT
. TRBD2 TRBJ2-7 TRBV6-4 CASSEWLAGPYEQYF TGTGCCAGCAGTGAGTGGCTAGCGGGTCCCTACGAGCAGTACTTC
. TRBD1 TRBJ1-2 TRBV30 CAWSPQLTGANYGYTF TGTGCCTGGAGTCCTCAACTGACAGGGGCTAACTATGGCTACACCTTC
. . TRBJ1-1 TRBV30 CAWGRLNTEAFF TGTGCCTGGGGACGCCTTAACACTGAAGCTTTCTTT
. TRBD2 TRBJ2-2 TRBV6-5 CASSRRLAGELFF TGTGCCAGCAGCCGCCGACTAGCGGGGGAGCTGTTTTTT
. . TRBJ1-1 TRBV5-4 CASSLGLGNTEAFF TGTGCCAGCAGCTTGGGGTTGGGGAACACTGAAGCTTTCTTT
. . TRBJ2-3 TRBV19 CASSRTDSTDTQYF TGTGCCAGTAGTAGGACAGACAGCACAGATACGCAGTATTTT
. . TRBJ1-1 TRBV7-2 CASSLAGAGTEAFF TGTGCCAGCAGCTTAGCGGGGGCGGGCACTGAAGCTTTCTTT
. TRBD1 TRBJ1-2 TRBV19 CATGDGTGGYTF TGTGCCACAGGGGATGGGACAGGAGGCTACACCTTC
. . TRBJ1-2 TRBV18 CASSPGTDGYTF TGTGCCAGCTCACCGGGGACGGATGGCTACACCTTC
. TRBD1 TRBJ2-7 TRBV5-1 CASSSGTGGDEQYF TGCGCCAGCAGCTCCGGGACAGGGGGCGATGAGCAGTACTTC
. TRBD1 TRBJ2-3 TRBV2 CASSTHRGSVDTQYF TGTGCCAGCAGTACTCACAGGGGGAGTGTGGATACGCAGTATTTT
. TRBD1 TRBJ1-5 TRBV11-3 CASSQGGGPYSNQPQHF TGTGCCAGCAGCCAAGGGGGCGGGCCTTATAGCAATCAGCCCCAGCATTTT
. TRBD1 TRBJ1-5 TRBV5-4 CASSSGPGTGVGGNQPQHF TGTGCCAGCAGCTCGGGCCCCGGGACAGGTGTCGGGGGCAATCAGCCCCAGCATTTT
once . TRBJ1-2 TRBV6-6 CASSYSGGGYTF TGTGCCAGCAGTTACTCCGGTGGTGGCTACACCTTC
. . TRBJ2-2 TRBV5-1 CASSPGETGRSLSGELFF TGCGCCAGCAGTCCAGGAGAGACAGGGAGGTCTCTTTCCGGGGAGCTGTTTTTT
. TRBD1 TRBJ1-2 TRBV2 CASRGTAGDVGYTF TGTGCCAGCAGGGGGACAGCAGGCGACGTCGGCTACACCTTC
. TRBD2 TRBJ2-1 TRBV7-3 CASSLLGGRDYNEQFF TGTGCCAGCAGCTTATTAGGCGGGAGGGACTACAATGAGCAGTTCTTC
. . TRBJ2-3 TRBV3-1/TRBV3-2 CASSLRSASSTDTQYF TGTGCCAGCAGCCTGCGGTCGGCTTCTAGCACAGATACGCAGTATTTT
. . TRBJ1-1 TRBV7-4 CASSLSGQPIEAFF TGTGCCAGCAGCTTAAGTGGGCAGCCGATTGAAGCTTTCTTT
. TRBD1 TRBJ2-1 TRBV2 CASSGQGNEQFF TGTGCCAGCAGTGGACAGGGTAATGAGCAGTTCTTC
. . TRBJ2-7 TRBV21-1 CASSKEERGSSYEQYF TGTGCCAGCAGCAAAGAAGAGCGGGGGAGCTCCTACGAGCAGTACTTC
. TRBD1 TRBJ1-1 TRBV7-9 CASSLQGGTEAFF TGTGCCAGCAGCTTACAGGGGGGCACTGAAGCTTTCTTT
. . TRBJ1-5 TRBV4-1 CASSPQRGLYQPQHF TGCGCCAGCAGCCCCCAGAGGGGTCTGTATCAGCCCCAGCATTTT
. TRBD2 TRBJ2-1 TRBV10-2 CASSSTSGGAHEQFF TGCGCCAGCAGTTCGACTAGCGGGGGGGCACATGAGCAGTTCTTC
. . TRBJ1-2 TRBV18 CASSQAETYGYTF TGTGCCAGCTCCCAGGCAGAAACATATGGCTACACCTTC